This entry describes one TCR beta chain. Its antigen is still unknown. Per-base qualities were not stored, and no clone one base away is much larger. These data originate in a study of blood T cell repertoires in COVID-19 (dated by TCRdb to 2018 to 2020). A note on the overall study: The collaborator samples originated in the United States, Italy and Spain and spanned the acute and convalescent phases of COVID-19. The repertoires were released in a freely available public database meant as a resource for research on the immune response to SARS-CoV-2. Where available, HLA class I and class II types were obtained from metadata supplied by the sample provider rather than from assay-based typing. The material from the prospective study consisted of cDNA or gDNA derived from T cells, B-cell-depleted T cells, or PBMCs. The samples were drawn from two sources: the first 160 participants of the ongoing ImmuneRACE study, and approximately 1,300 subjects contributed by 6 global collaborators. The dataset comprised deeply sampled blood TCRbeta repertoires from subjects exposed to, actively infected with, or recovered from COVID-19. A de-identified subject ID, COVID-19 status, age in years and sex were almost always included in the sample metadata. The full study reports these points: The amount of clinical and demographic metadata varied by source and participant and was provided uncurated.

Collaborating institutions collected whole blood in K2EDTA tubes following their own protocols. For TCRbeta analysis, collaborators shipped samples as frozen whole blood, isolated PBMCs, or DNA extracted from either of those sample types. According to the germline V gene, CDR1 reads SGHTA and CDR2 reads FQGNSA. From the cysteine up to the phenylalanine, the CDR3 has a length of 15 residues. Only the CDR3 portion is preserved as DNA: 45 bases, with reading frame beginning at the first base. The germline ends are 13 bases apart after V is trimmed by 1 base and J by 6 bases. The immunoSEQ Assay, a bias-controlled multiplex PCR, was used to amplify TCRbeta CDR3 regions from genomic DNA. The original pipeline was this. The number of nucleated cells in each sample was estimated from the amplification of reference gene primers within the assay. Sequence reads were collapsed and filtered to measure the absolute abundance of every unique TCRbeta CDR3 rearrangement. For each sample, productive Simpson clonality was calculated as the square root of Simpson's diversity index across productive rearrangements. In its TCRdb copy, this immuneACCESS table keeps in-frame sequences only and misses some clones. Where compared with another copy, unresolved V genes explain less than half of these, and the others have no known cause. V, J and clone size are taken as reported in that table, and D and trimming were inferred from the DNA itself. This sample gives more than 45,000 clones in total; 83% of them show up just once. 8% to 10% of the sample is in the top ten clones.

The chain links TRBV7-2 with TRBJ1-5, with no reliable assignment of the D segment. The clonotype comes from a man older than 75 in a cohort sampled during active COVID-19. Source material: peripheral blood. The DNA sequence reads TGTGCCAGCAGCTTAGAACGGGGAAGGGCTCAGCCCCAGCATTTT. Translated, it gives CASSLERGRAQPQHF.